The 13 T cell receptor beta chains reported below all come from one sample, sequenced in a study of blood T cell repertoires in COVID-19. Data came from immunoSEQ multiplex PCR; TCRdb stores just in-frame clones and leaves some out. This table holds 350,000 to 450,000 clones, about 88% found once. The sample comprised PBMCs or T cells enriched from blood (not recorded which). The source is a woman younger than 30 who had been exposed to COVID-19.

The sample holds one count of this clone. The chain joins TRBV9 to TRBJ2-2; tentative D call: TRBD1 (5 bases). CDR1 and CDR2 from the germline V gene are SGDLS and YYNGEE. The CDR3 is made up of 15 amino acids. V lost 5 bases and J 8 bases, leaving 19 bases between the germline ends. CDR3 DNA sequence: TGTGCCAGCAGAGTCGACGACAGTAGCCCGGGGGAGCTGTTTTTT. The encoded protein is CASRVDDSSPGELFF.

The CDR3 coding sequence is TGCGCCAGCAGCCAAGATATAGCCTACGAGCAGTACTTC. This codes for CASSQDIAYEQYF. The genes are TRBV4-3 and TRBJ2-7; D ambiguous. CDR3 length: 13 residues. The V end was cut by 0 bases, the J end by 2 bases, with 5 bases between. Germline CDR1 LGHNA, CDR2 YSLEER.

J is TRBJ2-2 and V is TRBV24-1; 11 bases line up with TRBD1. The CDR3 is 18 residues long. CDR1 KGHDR and CDR2 SFDVKD come from the germline V gene. Unmatched junction bases numbered 7, after V lost 4 bases and J lost 1 base. The CDR3 spells CATSETPGTGGNTGELFF. Written as DNA, the CDR3 is TGTGCCACCAGTGAAACCCCCGGGACAGGGGGGAACACCGGGGAGCTGTTTTTT.

The CDR3 nucleotides are TGTGCCAGCAGTGGAACCGGGAATGCTAATGAAAAACTGTTTTTT. Amino acid sequence: CASSGTGNANEKLFF. V is TRBV2 and J is TRBJ1-4; D is ambiguous. The CDR3 has 15 residues. Trimming took 4 bases from V and 3 from J, leaving 12 bases between them. Looked up from germline, CDR1 is SNHLY and CDR2 is FYNNEI.

The chain employs TRBV9 and TRBJ1-1, with 7 bases aligning to TRBD1. Trimming cost V 4 bases and J 2 bases; bases outside gene matches: 5. This CDR3 is 14 amino acids long. The germline CDR1 and CDR2 sequences are SGDLS and YYNGEE. CDR3 bases: TGTGCCAGCAGCCCGCGAGGGGGCAACACTGAAGCTTTCTTT. Its translation: CASSPRGGNTEAFF.

The chain links TRBV7-6 to TRBJ2-7; 7 bases fit TRBD1. CDR3 length: 14 residues. Germline CDR1 SGHVS, CDR2 FNYEAQ. V shed 6 bases and J 7 bases; nucleotides not matched to a gene: 12. CDR3 sequence (DNA): TGTGCCAGCAGATCCGGGACAGCTTTTGGAGAGCAGTACTTC. Its protein is CASRSGTAFGEQYF.

In DNA, the CDR3 is TGCAGCGTTGAGCGGACAGCCTATGGCTACACCTTC. Amino acids: CSVERTAYGYTF. V gene TRBV29-1 combines with J gene TRBJ1-2; possible D gene TRBD1, 6 bases. The CDR3 spans 12 residues. Germline CDR1 reads SQVTM; CDR2 reads ANQGSEA. V dropped 3 bases and J dropped 4 bases, with 9 bases sitting between them.

The V call is TRBV10-3, the J call TRBJ2-4, with TRBD1 matching over 7 bases. Germline CDR1 ENHRY, CDR2 SYGVKD. The trim removed 0 bases at V and 5 bases at J, leaving 1 base unmatched. This CDR3 has 14 residues. CDR3 sequence: CAISESGTENIQYF. The CDR3 bases are TGTGCCATCAGTGAGTCAGGGACAGAAAACATTCAGTACTTC.

This chain uses TRBV7-2 with TRBJ2-1; weak D call: TRBD2 (6 bases). CDR3 length: 16 amino acids. Germline-derived CDR1 and CDR2 are SGHTA and FQGNSA. Trimming left V 1 base short and J 5 bases short, with 15 bases between. The CDR3 coding sequence is TGTGCCAGCAGCTTAGGGGGCGGGGCAGGGAACAATGAGCAGTTCTTC. Amino acid sequence: CASSLGGGAGNNEQFF.

The rearrangement uses TRBV11-2 and TRBJ2-3; 12 bases map to TRBD2. The CDR3 consists of 16 residues. Germline V gives CDR1 SGHAT, CDR2 FQNNGV. Trimming cost V 5 bases and J 4 bases; bases outside gene matches: 7. The CDR3 protein is CASSLGLAGKADTQYF. In DNA, the CDR3 is TGTGCCAGCAGCCTTGGACTAGCGGGGAAAGCAGATACGCAGTATTTT.

This clone was observed once. CDR3 residues: CASSEPGLAKNIQYF. Written as DNA, the CDR3 is TGTGCCAGCAGTGAACCAGGCCTAGCCAAAAACATTCAGTACTTC. The chain has TRBV6-1 and TRBJ2-4; no firm D call. Germline values: CDR1 MNHNS, CDR2 SASEGT. CDR3 size: 15 residues. V lost 2 bases to trimming and J lost 0 bases, with 8 bases between them.

DNA for the CDR3: TGTGCCAGCAGTGAGGCTCATCCGGGAGGGTCACCCCTCCACTTT. It specifies CASSEAHPGGSPLHF. J is TRBJ1-6 and V is TRBV6-1; no firm D call. CDR3 length equals 15 residues. Germline lookup yields CDR1 MNHNS and CDR2 SASEGT. V lost 3 bases and J lost 10, with 16 bases in between.

This chain joins TRBV11-1 and TRBJ2-1, with D possibly TRBD2 on 6 matching bases. The ends were cut back, 1 base at V and 0 bases at J, with 10 bases in the middle. CDR3 length: 16 amino acids. Germline CDR1 reads SGHAT; CDR2 reads FQDESV (reference sequence). The DNA of the CDR3 is TGTGCCAGCAGCTTAGGGCCCGGGAGCTCCTACAATGAGCAGTTCTTC. Translation gives CASSLGPGSSYNEQFF.